This T cell receptor beta chain originates from a study of neurological immune-mediated disorders. Findings and limits, study-wide: HTLV-1-associated myelopathy had the most TCR clonal expansion, while multiple sclerosis had the least, a level that fell below healthy controls.

cDNA synthesis was performed by 5'RACE with 10-nucleotide random UMIs. TCRdb called the 5' RACE reads again in MiXCR, with one record for every CDR3 protein. The sample yields approximately 41,000 distinct CDR3 sequences, more than 12% seen once. Germline-derived CDR1 and CDR2 are DFQATT and SNEGSKA (reference sequence). The germline V and J ends were trimmed by 3 bases and 5 bases, with 8 bases remaining between them. The CDR3 extends over 11 amino acids. This clonotype has ten or more counts. Its antigen is unidentified. This sequence originates from a woman in her sixties or seventies with HTLV-1-associated myelopathy (HAM/TSP). The chain links TRBV20-1 to TRBJ2-7; no clear D gene. Sequencing used CD4+ T cells from blood. The CDR3 protein is CSASPGNEQYF. The CDR3 DNA reads TGCAGTGCTAGCCCTGGGAACGAGCAGTACTTC.